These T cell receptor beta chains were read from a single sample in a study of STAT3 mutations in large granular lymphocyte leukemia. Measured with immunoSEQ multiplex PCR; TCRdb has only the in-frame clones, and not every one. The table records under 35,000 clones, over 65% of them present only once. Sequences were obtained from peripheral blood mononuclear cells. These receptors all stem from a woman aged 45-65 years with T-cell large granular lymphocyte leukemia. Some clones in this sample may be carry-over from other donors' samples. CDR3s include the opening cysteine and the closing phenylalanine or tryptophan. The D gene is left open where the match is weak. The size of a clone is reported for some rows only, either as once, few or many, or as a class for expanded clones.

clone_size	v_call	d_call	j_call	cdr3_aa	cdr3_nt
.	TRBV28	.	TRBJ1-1	CASKIGSALEAFF	TGTGCCAGCAAGATAGGCAGCGCCCTTGAAGCTTTCTTT
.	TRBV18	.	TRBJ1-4	CASSSGIREKLFF	TGTGCCAGCTCATCGGGGATAAGAGAAAAACTGTTTTTT
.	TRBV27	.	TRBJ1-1	CASSKQMNTEAFF	TGTGCCAGCAGTAAGCAGATGAACACTGAAGCTTTCTTT
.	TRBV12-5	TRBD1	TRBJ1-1	CASGLVGTAEAFF	TGTGCTAGTGGTTTGGTAGGGACAGCCGAAGCTTTCTTT
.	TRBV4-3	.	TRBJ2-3	CASSPTGFLADTQYF	TGCGCCAGCAGCCCCACAGGGTTTCTCGCAGATACGCAGTATTTT
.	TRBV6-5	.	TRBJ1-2	CASSSDTSYGYTF	TGTGCCAGCAGTTCGGACACGAGCTATGGCTACACCTTC
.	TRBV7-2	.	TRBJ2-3	CASSLVASSTDTQYF	TGTGCCAGCAGCTTAGTAGCGTCTAGCACAGATACGCAGTATTTT
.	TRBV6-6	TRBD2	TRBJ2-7	CASRQGTSYEQYF	TGTGCCAGCAGACAAGGGACTAGCTACGAGCAGTACTTC
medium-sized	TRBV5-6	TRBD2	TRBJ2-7	CASSLLAGAREQYF	TGTGCCAGCAGCTTGCTAGCGGGAGCACGCGAGCAGTACTTC
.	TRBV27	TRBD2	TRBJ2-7	CASSPTSTSGSVYF	TGTGCCAGCAGTCCGACCTCGACTAGCGGGAGTGTGTACTTC
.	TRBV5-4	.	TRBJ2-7	CASSSTGWTEQYF	TGTGCCAGCAGCTCTACAGGGTGGACCGAGCAGTACTTC
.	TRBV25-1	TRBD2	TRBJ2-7	CASSEGRGSPDEQYF	TGTGCCAGCAGTGAAGGGCGGGGGAGTCCAGACGAGCAGTACTTC
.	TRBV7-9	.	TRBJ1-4	CASSPSLLQNNEKLFF	TGTGCCAGCAGCCCGTCTCTCCTCCAGAATAATGAAAAACTGTTTTTT
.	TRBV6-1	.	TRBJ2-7	CASSEALGIPYEQYF	TGTGCCAGCAGTGAAGCGCTAGGGATCCCCTACGAGCAGTACTTC
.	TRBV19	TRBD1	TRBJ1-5	CASMGTGGLNQPQHF	TGTGCCAGTATGGGGACAGGGGGACTCAATCAGCCCCAGCATTTT